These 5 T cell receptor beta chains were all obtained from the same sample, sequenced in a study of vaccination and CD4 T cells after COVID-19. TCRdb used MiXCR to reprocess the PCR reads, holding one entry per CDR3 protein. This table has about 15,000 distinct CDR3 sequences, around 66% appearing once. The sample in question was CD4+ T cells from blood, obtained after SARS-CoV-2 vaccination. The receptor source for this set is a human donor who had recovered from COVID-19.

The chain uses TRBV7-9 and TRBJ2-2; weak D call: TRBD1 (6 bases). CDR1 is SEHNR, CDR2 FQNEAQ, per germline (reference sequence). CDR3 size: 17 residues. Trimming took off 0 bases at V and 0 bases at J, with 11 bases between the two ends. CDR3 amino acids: CASSLALRTANTGELFF. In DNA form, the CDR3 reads TGTGCCAGCAGCTTAGCGCTGAGGACAGCGAACACCGGGGAGCTGTTTTTT.

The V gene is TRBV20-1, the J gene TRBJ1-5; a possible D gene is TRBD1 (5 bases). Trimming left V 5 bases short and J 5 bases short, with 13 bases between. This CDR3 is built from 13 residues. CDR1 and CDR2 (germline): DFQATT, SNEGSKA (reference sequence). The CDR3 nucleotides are TGCAGTGCTCTGAGGGGTAGGGATCAGCCCCAGCATTTT. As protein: CSALRGRDQPQHF.

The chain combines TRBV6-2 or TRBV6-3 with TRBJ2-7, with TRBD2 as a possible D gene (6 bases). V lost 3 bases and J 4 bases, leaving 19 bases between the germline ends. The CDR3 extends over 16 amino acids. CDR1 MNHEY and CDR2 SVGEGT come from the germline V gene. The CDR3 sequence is CASSYPGLTTVYEQYF. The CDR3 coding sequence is TGTGCCAGCAGTTATCCGGGACTCACAACCGTATACGAGCAGTACTTC.

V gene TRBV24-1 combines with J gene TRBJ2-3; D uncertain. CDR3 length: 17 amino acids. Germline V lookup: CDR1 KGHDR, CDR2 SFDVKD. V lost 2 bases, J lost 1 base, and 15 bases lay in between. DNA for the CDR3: TGTGCCACCAGTGATTCTGGCGACCCTGGCGGCACAGATACGCAGTATTTT. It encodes CATSDSGDPGGTDTQYF.

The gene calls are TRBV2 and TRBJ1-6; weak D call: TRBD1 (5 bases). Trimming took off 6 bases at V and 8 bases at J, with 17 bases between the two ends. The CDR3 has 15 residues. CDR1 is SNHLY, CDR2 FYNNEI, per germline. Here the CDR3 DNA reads TGTGCCAGCAGACTCAGGGTTTTGACGGATTCACCCCTCCACTTT. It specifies CASRLRVLTDSPLHF.